This T cell receptor (beta chain) emerged from a study of T cells in Graves' hyperthyroidism and ophthalmopathy. Study conclusions and caveats: Ophthalmopathy was separated from stable hyperthyroidism by a 13 V-J model. Expanded thyroid clonotypes (above 0.001) were mostly also found in blood.

There were TCR beta CDR3 regions amplified from RNA transcripts. Researchers ran a first-round RT-PCR on the TCR CDR3 using the HTBI primer set. MiXCR was run by TCRdb on the multiplex PCR reads, yielding one entry per CDR3 protein. In the table there are fewer than 550,000 distinct CDR3 sequences, approximately 14% of which are singletons. Germline V gene data show CDR1 as MNHEY and CDR2 as SMNVEV (reference sequence). This CDR3 has 14 amino acids. Trimming took off 5 bases at V and 10 bases at J, with 17 bases between the two ends. There are many counts of this clonotype. The antigen remains unidentified. Hyperthyroidism patients were newly diagnosed, had disease duration under 2 months, and were aged 18 to 65 years. It was 8.5 to 10 ml of fresh peripheral blood that supplied the PBMCs.

This TCR came from a young woman with Graves' hyperthyroidism. The chain links TRBV27 to TRBJ1-4; D perhaps matches TRBD1 (5 bases). The sample comprised blood. The CDR3 coding sequence is TGTGCCAGCAGTGCTCGTGTCAGCGGGGGAAAACTGTTTTTT. Amino acids: CASSARVSGGKLFF.